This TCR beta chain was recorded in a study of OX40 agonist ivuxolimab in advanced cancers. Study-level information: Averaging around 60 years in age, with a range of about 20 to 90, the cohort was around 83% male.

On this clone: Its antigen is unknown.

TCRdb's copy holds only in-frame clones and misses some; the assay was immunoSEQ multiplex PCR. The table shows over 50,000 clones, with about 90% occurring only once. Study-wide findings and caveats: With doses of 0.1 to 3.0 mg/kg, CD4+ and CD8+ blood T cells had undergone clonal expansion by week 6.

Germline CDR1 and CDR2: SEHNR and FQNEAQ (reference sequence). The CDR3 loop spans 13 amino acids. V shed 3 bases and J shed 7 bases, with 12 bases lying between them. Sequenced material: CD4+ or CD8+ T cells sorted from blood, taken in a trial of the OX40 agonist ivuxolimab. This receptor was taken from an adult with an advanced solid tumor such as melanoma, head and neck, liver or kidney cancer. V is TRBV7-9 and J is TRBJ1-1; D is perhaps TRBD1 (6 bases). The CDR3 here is CASSLVEDSEAFF. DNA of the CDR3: TGTGCCAGCAGCTTGGTCGAGGACAGTGAAGCTTTCTTT.